The present TCR beta chain was sequenced within a study of blood T cell repertoires in COVID-19 (dated by TCRdb to 2019 to 2021). About the full investigation: Samples covering the acute and convalescent phases of COVID-19 were provided by collaborators in the United States, Italy and Spain. The material from the prospective study consisted of cDNA or gDNA derived from T cells, B-cell-depleted T cells, or PBMCs. Deeply sampled blood TCRbeta repertoires from subjects exposed to, actively infected with, or recovered from COVID-19 were included in the dataset. The repertoires were made available in a free public database intended to serve as a resource for research on the immune response to SARS-CoV-2. The samples were drawn from the first 160 participants of the ongoing ImmuneRACE study and from over 950 subjects provided by 6 global collaborators. Nearly every sample came with metadata listing a de-identified subject ID, COVID-19 status, age in years and sex. Where available, HLA class I and class II types were obtained from metadata supplied by the sample provider rather than from assay-based typing.

TCRbeta CDR3 regions were amplified from genomic DNA by means of the immunoSEQ Assay, a bias-controlled multiplex PCR. Processing in the source paper ran as follows. The number of nucleated cells in each sample was estimated from the amplification of reference gene primers within the assay. Sequence reads were collapsed and filtered to measure the absolute abundance of every unique TCRbeta CDR3 rearrangement. For each sample, productive Simpson clonality was calculated as the square root of Simpson's diversity index over productive rearrangements. Entries here come from immuneACCESS through TCRdb and include only in-frame sequences with V and J called. Some clones fail to appear in such tables; in the studies checked, an unresolved V gene covers under half of the shortfall, and the cause of the remainder is unknown. Clone size and the V and J calls come from that table; the DNA yielded D and trimming. The sample profile shows a few hundred thousand clones; 82% of them were found once. Roughly 3.5% of the sample rests with the top ten.

What the authors observed across the whole study: How much clinical and demographic metadata was included differed by source and by participant, and the metadata was provided uncurated.

Concerning this clone itself: It has no known antigen specificity. No base qualities exist here, and no much larger clone lies one base off it. Other nucleotide sequences in the sample specify the same CDR3.

In the prospective study, participants were roughly 18 to 90 years old, resided in approximately 22 geographic areas of the United States, and were enrolled through a virtual design. To assign participants to cohorts, the prospective study relied on clinical history that participants themselves reported in a screening survey and a study questionnaire. Recovered participants in ImmuneRACE Cohort 3 were defined as having two consecutive negative NP/OP PCR tests, clearance from a healthcare professional, or resolution of symptoms. Each participant in the prospective study had whole blood, serum and a nasopharyngeal or oropharyngeal swab collected by mobile phlebotomists. Additional blood draws and questionnaires over an approximately 2-month period could optionally be provided by prospective study participants. Before DNA extraction, blood samples from the prospective study were shipped at room temperature or frozen.

The clonotype was recovered from a woman aged 55 to 70 who had recovered from COVID-19. Material: PBMCs or T cells enriched from blood (not recorded which).

The CDR3 here reads CASSLSTGSYEQYF. In nucleotide form, the sequence is TGTGCCAGCAGTTTATCGACAGGCTCCTACGAGCAGTACTTC. The chain uses TRBV27 and TRBJ2-7; D gene: possibly TRBD1, on 6 matching bases. In the germline V gene (reference sequence), CDR1 corresponds to MNHEY and CDR2 to SMNVEV. The CDR3 covers 14 residues, taking in both the cysteine and the phenylalanine. Solely the CDR3 DNA is kept, with 42 bases framed from the first base. V lost 0 bases and J lost 0 bases; the stretch between them is 6 bases long.